These 32 T cell receptor beta chains originate from one sample sequenced in a study of vaccination effects on CD4 cells after COVID-19. The assay was immunoSEQ multiplex PCR, and TCRdb's table has in-frame clones only and misses some. The data contain 20,000 to 25,000 clones, around 69% of them singletons. ViraFEST expansion of antigen-specific CD4+ T cells with viral peptide pools preceded sequencing. Isolation of CD4+ T cells took place after less than twelve days of culture. Each participant received a vaccine that was either BNT162b2 or mRNA-1273, given as two doses. These receptors lack a known antigen. Sample: CD4+ T cells from PBMCs cultured with HCoV-229E spike peptides, taken after COVID-19 vaccination. Receptor source: a human donor who received a COVID-19 vaccine.

The V and J genes are TRBV3-1 (or the pseudogene TRBV3-2) and TRBJ1-2, with D uncertain. The germline gives CDR1 LGHDT, CDR2 YNNKEL (reference sequence). V gave up 2 bases and J gave up 2 bases, with 6 bases separating them. This CDR3 has 13 amino acids. The CDR3 DNA is TGTGCCAGCAGCCAAATGGAGAACTATGGCTACACCTTC. Its translation is CASSQMENYGYTF.

This clone has only one observation. The chain employs TRBV6-4 and TRBJ2-1; D may correspond to TRBD1 or TRBD2 (5 bases each). Trimming pared 3 bases from V and 0 bases from J, leaving 9 bases between. The germline CDR1 and CDR2 sequences are MRHNA and SNTAGT. The CDR3 runs to 15 residues. Written as DNA, the CDR3 is TGTGCCAGCAGTGAAGGGACGAGCTCCTACAATGAGCAGTTCTTC. Translation: CASSEGTSSYNEQFF.

This chain joins TRBV27 and TRBJ2-7; tentative D call: TRBD1 (6 bases). Trimming took off 4 bases at V and 2 bases at J, with 9 bases between the two ends. Germline lookup yields CDR1 MNHEY and CDR2 SMNVEV (reference sequence). The CDR3 is made up of 13 amino acids. The chain's CDR3 is CASSSQGTYEQYF. CDR3 DNA: TGTGCCAGCAGTTCTCAGGGGACCTACGAGCAGTACTTC.

This clone has a handful of counts. V usage is TRBV11-1 and J usage is TRBJ1-1; D uncertain. Germline V gene lookup returns CDR1 SGHAT and CDR2 FQDESV (reference sequence). The CDR3 runs 13 residues. The germline V and J ends were trimmed by 3 bases and 3 bases, with 8 bases remaining between them. CDR3 nucleotide sequence: TGTGCCAGCAGCTTCAAGGGCGACACTGAAGCTTTCTTT. Residues: CASSFKGDTEAFF.

V and J are TRBV5-1 and TRBJ1-5; no reliable D call. CDR1 and CDR2 from the germline V gene are SGHRS and YFSETQ. V was trimmed by 0 bases and J by 2 bases, leaving 9 bases between them. The CDR3 totals 15 residues. The CDR3 coding sequence is TGCGCCAGCAGCTTGGCGGGGAGCGGCAATCAGCCCCAGCATTTT. Its translation is CASSLAGSGNQPQHF.

This chain links TRBV3-1 (or the pseudogene TRBV3-2) with TRBJ2-2, with 11 bases that match TRBD2. The CDR3 spans 16 residues. J gave up 2 bases and V 4 bases, and 3 bases lay outside the gene matches. Germline V gene data show CDR1 as LGHDT and CDR2 as YNNKEL (reference sequence). The CDR3 reads CASSLTSGRNTGELFF. Here the CDR3 DNA reads TGTGCCAGCAGCCTTACTAGCGGGAGAAACACCGGGGAGCTGTTTTTT.

This chain uses TRBV5-1 with TRBJ2-5; 9 nucleotides match TRBD1. Looked up from germline, CDR1 is SGHRS and CDR2 is YFSETQ. With V trimmed by 3 bases and J by 5 bases, 11 bases remained unmatched. The CDR3 runs to 16 residues. The CDR3 loop reads CASSSAATGTGETQYF. CDR3 bases: TGCGCCAGCAGCTCGGCCGCGACAGGGACAGGGGAGACCCAGTACTTC.

The chain recombines TRBV6-1 with TRBJ1-3, with D perhaps matching TRBD1 (6 bases). The germline CDR1 and CDR2 sequences are MNHNS and SASEGT. V lost 1 base and J lost 1, with 8 bases in between. The CDR3 covers 15 residues. The CDR3 nucleotides read TGTGCCAGCAGTGAAGTAGGGGGTTCTGGAAACACCATATATTTT. Translation gives CASSEVGGSGNTIYF.

The genes are TRBV7-9 and TRBJ1-4; 8 bases agree with TRBD1. V shed 3 bases and J 3 bases; nucleotides not matched to a gene: 6. The CDR3 has 16 amino acids. Germline V CDR1 and CDR2: SEHNR, FQNEAQ (reference sequence). In nucleotides, the CDR3 is TGTGCCAGCAGCTTGGCCTTGGGACAGGCTAATGAAAAACTGTTTTTT. It encodes CASSLALGQANEKLFF.

The gene calls are TRBV27 and TRBJ2-7; 10 nucleotides align to TRBD2. V lost 4 bases, J lost 1 base, and 10 bases stayed unmatched. In germline, CDR1 is MNHEY, CDR2 SMNVEV (reference sequence). This CDR3 contains 17 residues. CDR3 sequence: CASSSPSRTSGSYEQYF. In DNA form, the CDR3 reads TGTGCCAGCAGTTCCCCATCTCGGACTAGCGGTTCCTACGAGCAGTACTTC.

The V gene is TRBV27, the J gene TRBJ1-6; 7 positions agree with TRBD1. J gave up 4 bases and V 5 bases, and 5 bases lay outside the gene matches. The CDR3 totals 15 residues. CDR1 and CDR2 from the germline V gene are MNHEY and SMNVEV (reference sequence). The CDR3 spells CASSGGGQYNSPLHF. CDR3 nucleotides: TGTGCCAGCAGTGGGGGGGGACAGTATAATTCACCCCTCCACTTT.

This chain joins TRBV10-3 and TRBJ2-2, with D uncertain. The CDR3 is 18 residues long. Trimming pared 4 bases from V and 1 base from J, leaving 19 bases between. Looked up from germline, CDR1 is ENHRY and CDR2 is SYGVKD. CDR3 DNA sequence: TGTGCCATCAGTGGGGGTGAATCCCGGGCAGTGAACACCGGGGAGCTGTTTTTT. Translation gives CAISGGESRAVNTGELFF.

The chain links TRBV10-3 to TRBJ1-4; D may be TRBD1 (5 bases). The CDR3 contains 16 residues. The ends were cut back, 3 bases at V and 0 bases at J, with 11 bases in the middle. Germline V lookup: CDR1 ENHRY, CDR2 SYGVKD. In nucleotides, the CDR3 is TGTGCCATCAGTGATAATGGGGGTGCAACTAATGAAAAACTGTTTTTT. It translates to CAISDNGGATNEKLFF.

V gene TRBV5-6 combines with J gene TRBJ1-1; D gene ambiguous. The V and J ends lost 2 bases and 11 bases respectively, with 16 bases between them. This CDR3 is built from 13 residues. Germline CDR1 SGHDT, CDR2 YYEEEE. CDR3 coding DNA: TGTGCCAGCAGCTTCGAGTTCGGTGGTGAGGCTTTCTTT. The encoded protein is CASSFEFGGEAFF.

This chain connects TRBV5-6 to TRBJ2-7, with 7 bases aligning to TRBD1. With 0 bases clipped from V and 6 bases from J, the junction kept 6 bases outside the gene matches. In germline, CDR1 is SGHDT, CDR2 YYEEEE. CDR3 length equals 14 residues. CDR3 nucleotides: TGTGCCAGCAGCTTGGGGGGGACAGAAGCCGAGCAGTACTTC. Protein: CASSLGGTEAEQYF.

The chain joins TRBV15 to TRBJ2-7, with TRBD2 matching over 9 bases. V shed 4 bases, J shed 4 bases, and the junction held 5 bases outside the gene matches. This CDR3 has 14 residues. Germline V gives CDR1 LNHNV, CDR2 YYDKDF (reference sequence). The CDR3 nucleotides read TGTGCCACCAGCAAGGCGGGAGGGCCTTACGAGCAGTACTTC. As protein: CATSKAGGPYEQYF. The full variable domain, completed using reference TRBV15 and TRBJ2-7, is DAMVIQNPRYQVTQFGKPVTLSCSQTLNHNVMYWYQQKSSQAPKLLFHYYDKDFNNEADTPDNFQSRRPNTSFCFLDIRSPGLGDTAMYLCATSKAGGPYEQYFGPGTRLTVT.

This clone was seen more than once but under ten times. The gene calls are TRBV10-2 and TRBJ2-3; no reliable D call. V lost 2 bases and J lost 1, with 7 bases in between. This CDR3 has 14 residues. The germline V gene has CDR1 WSHSY and CDR2 SAAADI. Written as DNA, the CDR3 is TGCGCCAGCAGTGAGGTAACACGCACAGATACGCAGTATTTT. Protein product: CASSEVTRTDTQYF.

The J gene is TRBJ2-2, the V gene TRBV11-3; D unclear. Looked up from germline, CDR1 is SGHNT and CDR2 is YENEEA. This CDR3 has 11 residues. V was trimmed by 3 bases and J by 9 bases, leaving 5 bases between them. The CDR3 reads CASSFNRELFF. The CDR3 nucleotides are TGTGCCAGCAGCTTTAACCGGGAGCTGTTTTTT.

This clone was detected only once. The rearrangement joins TRBV27 to TRBJ1-2; 12 positions match TRBD1. CDR1 and CDR2 (germline): MNHEY, SMNVEV (reference sequence). With V trimmed by 6 bases and J by 7 bases, 9 bases remained unmatched. The CDR3 totals 15 residues. CDR3 DNA sequence: TGTGCCAGCAGAACATTGGGACAGGGGGCTCGTGGCTACACCTTC. As protein: CASRTLGQGARGYTF.

The chain couples TRBV5-1 to TRBJ2-7; 7 bases map to TRBD1. CDR1 and CDR2 (germline): SGHRS, YFSETQ. Trimming cost V 2 bases and J 4 bases; bases outside gene matches: 6. There are 14 residues in the CDR3. The CDR3 DNA reads as TGCGCCAGCAGCTTCCGACAGGGCGGGTACGAGCAGTACTTC. Residues: CASSFRQGGYEQYF.

In DNA form, the CDR3 reads TGTGCCTGGGCAGGTTTGGGGGAGACCCAGTACTTC. This encodes CAWAGLGETQYF. This chain uses TRBV30 with TRBJ2-5, with D unresolved. The germline V gene has CDR1 GTSNPN and CDR2 SVGIG (reference sequence). The CDR3 extends over 12 amino acids. V dropped 5 bases and J dropped 5 bases, with 12 bases sitting between them.

This chain links TRBV6-5 with TRBJ2-3; D call uncertain. The CDR3 consists of 11 residues. Deletions cut 7 bases from V and 3 bases from J, with 5 bases between. Germline assignment: CDR1 MNHEY and CDR2 SVGAGI. CDR3 DNA sequence: TGTGCCAGCACCCAAACAGATACGCAGTATTTT. Amino acid sequence: CASTQTDTQYF.

V is TRBV4-1 and J is TRBJ1-1, with 7 nucleotides matching TRBD1. The germline gives CDR1 MGHRA, CDR2 YSYEKL. The CDR3 spans 15 residues. V dropped 4 bases and J dropped 7; count of bases not matched to a gene: 12. CDR3 nucleotide sequence: TGCGCCAGCAGCCCCCCCTGGGAGGGGGCGGTTGAAGCTTTCTTT. Translated, it gives CASSPPWEGAVEAFF.

This clone was detected once. The chain combines TRBV18 with TRBJ1-2; D is possibly TRBD1 (5 bases). The CDR3 sequence is 15 residues long. The germline V gene has CDR1 KGHSH and CDR2 LQKENI. Deletions cut 3 bases from V and 0 bases from J, with 11 bases between. The CDR3 spells CASSPGTDANYGYTF. The CDR3 DNA is TGTGCCAGCTCACCGGGGACCGATGCTAACTATGGCTACACCTTC.

J is TRBJ2-3 and V is TRBV7-9, with 11 nucleotides matching TRBD2. CDR3 size: 15 residues. J lost 6 bases, V lost 5 bases, and 7 bases had no gene match. Germline values: CDR1 SEHNR, CDR2 FQNEAQ (reference sequence). The CDR3 loop is CASSNSGGGSDTQYF. The CDR3 DNA reads as TGTGCCAGCAGCAATAGCGGGGGGGGGTCGGATACGCAGTATTTT.

The gene calls are TRBV5-4 and TRBJ2-3; TRBD2 matches 8 bases. The germline V gene encodes CDR1 SGHNT and CDR2 YYREEE (reference sequence). V was clipped by 4 bases and J by 2 bases; unmatched bases: 9. The CDR3 runs to 16 residues. The CDR3 here is CASSERSGRHTDTQYF. The CDR3 bases are TGTGCCAGCAGCGAAAGGAGCGGGAGACACACAGATACGCAGTATTTT. The variable domain in full, with the rest retrieved from reference TRBV5-4 and TRBJ2-3, is ETGVTQSPTHLIKTRGQQVTLRCSSQSGHNTVSWYQQALGQGPQFIFQYYREEENGRGNFPPRFSGLQFPNYSSELNVNALELDDSALYLCASSERSGRHTDTQYFGPGTRLTVL.

The CDR3: CASSLQGVGAKNIQYF. CDR3 nucleotides: TGCGCCAGCAGCTTGCAAGGGGTCGGGGCCAAAAACATTCAGTACTTC. This chain uses TRBV5-1 with TRBJ2-4, with a weak D call TRBD1 (5 bases). The CDR3 is made up of 16 amino acids. Looked up from germline, CDR1 is SGHRS and CDR2 is YFSETQ. V shed 1 base and J shed 1 base, with 12 bases lying between them. The full variable domain, completed using reference TRBV5-1 and TRBJ2-4, is KAGVTQTPRYLIKTRGQQVTLSCSPISGHRSVSWYQQTPGQGLQFLFEYFSETQRNKGNFPGRFSGRQFSNSRSEMNVSTLELGDSALYLCASSLQGVGAKNIQYFGAGTRLSVL.

The chain couples TRBV24-1 to TRBJ2-1; D uncertain. V was pared by 4 bases and J by 9 bases, with 12 bases between. From germline, CDR1 is KGHDR and CDR2 SFDVKD. The CDR3 has 13 residues. As DNA, the CDR3 is TGTGCCACCAGTGACTGGAAAAGGAGTGAGCAGTTCTTC. This translates into CATSDWKRSEQFF.

This clone has a handful of counts. V and J are TRBV6-4 and TRBJ2-6; D possibly corresponds to TRBD2 (5 bases). The CDR3 totals 14 residues. V lost 5 bases, J lost 4 bases, and 9 bases lay in between. CDR1 MRHNA and CDR2 SNTAGT come from the germline V gene. The CDR3 spells CASSPLAGANVLTF. The CDR3 coding sequence is TGTGCCAGCAGTCCTCTAGCCGGGGCCAACGTCCTGACTTTC.

The chain combines TRBV5-1 with TRBJ2-1; the D gene is possibly TRBD1 (6 bases). This CDR3 is built from 16 residues. CDR1 is SGHRS and CDR2 is YFSETQ in the germline V gene. V was shortened by 0 bases and J by 1 base, with 11 bases between the two germline ends. The CDR3 spells CASSLDGGASYNEQFF. The DNA of the CDR3 is TGCGCCAGCAGCTTGGATGGGGGCGCATCCTACAATGAGCAGTTCTTC.

This clone was counted a few times. The chain has TRBV6-5 and TRBJ1-2; weak D call: TRBD1 (5 bases). V lost 2 bases to trimming and J lost 0 bases, with 7 bases between them. Germline CDR1 reads MNHEY; CDR2 reads SVGAGI. CDR3 size: 14 residues. CDR3 in DNA: TGTGCCAGCAGTTACAGGGGTGCTAACTATGGCTACACCTTC. Encoded protein: CASSYRGANYGYTF.

The rearrangement links TRBV4-1 to TRBJ1-1; 10 bases are a match to TRBD1. The CDR3 has 17 residues. CDR1 MGHRA and CDR2 YSYEKL come from the germline V gene. V trimming: 5 bases; J trimming: 0 bases; junction bases outside the gene matches: 9. CDR3 amino acids: CASSDHRDRGMNTEAFF. DNA of the CDR3: TGCGCCAGCAGCGACCACCGGGACAGGGGAATGAACACTGAAGCTTTCTTT.